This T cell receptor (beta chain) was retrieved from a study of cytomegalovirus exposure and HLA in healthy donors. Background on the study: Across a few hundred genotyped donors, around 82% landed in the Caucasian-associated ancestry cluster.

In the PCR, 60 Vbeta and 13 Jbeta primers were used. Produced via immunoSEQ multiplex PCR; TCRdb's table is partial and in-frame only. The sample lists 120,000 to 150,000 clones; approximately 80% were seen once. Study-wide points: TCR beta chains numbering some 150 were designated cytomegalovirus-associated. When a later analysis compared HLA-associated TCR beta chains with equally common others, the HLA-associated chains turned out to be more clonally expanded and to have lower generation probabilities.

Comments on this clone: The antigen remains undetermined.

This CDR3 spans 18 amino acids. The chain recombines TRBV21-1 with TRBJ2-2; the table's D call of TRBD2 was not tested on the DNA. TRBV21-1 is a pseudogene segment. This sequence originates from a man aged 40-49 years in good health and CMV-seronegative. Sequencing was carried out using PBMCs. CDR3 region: CASSKASGGPLRTGELFF. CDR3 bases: TGTGCCAGCAGCAAAGCTAGCGGGGGCCCGCTCAGGACCGGGGAGCTGTTTTTT.